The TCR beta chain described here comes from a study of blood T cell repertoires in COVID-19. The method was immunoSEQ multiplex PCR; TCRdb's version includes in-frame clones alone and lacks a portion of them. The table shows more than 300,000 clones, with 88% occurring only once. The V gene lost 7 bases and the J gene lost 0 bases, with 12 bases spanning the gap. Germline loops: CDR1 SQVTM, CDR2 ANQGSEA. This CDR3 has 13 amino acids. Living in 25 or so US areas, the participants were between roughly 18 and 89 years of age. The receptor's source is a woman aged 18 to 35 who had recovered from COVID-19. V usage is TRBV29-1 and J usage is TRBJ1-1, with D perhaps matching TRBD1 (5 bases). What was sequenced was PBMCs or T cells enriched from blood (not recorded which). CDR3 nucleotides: TGCAGCGGAACGTCAGGGCTGAACACTGAAGCTTTCTTT. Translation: CSGTSGLNTEAFF.